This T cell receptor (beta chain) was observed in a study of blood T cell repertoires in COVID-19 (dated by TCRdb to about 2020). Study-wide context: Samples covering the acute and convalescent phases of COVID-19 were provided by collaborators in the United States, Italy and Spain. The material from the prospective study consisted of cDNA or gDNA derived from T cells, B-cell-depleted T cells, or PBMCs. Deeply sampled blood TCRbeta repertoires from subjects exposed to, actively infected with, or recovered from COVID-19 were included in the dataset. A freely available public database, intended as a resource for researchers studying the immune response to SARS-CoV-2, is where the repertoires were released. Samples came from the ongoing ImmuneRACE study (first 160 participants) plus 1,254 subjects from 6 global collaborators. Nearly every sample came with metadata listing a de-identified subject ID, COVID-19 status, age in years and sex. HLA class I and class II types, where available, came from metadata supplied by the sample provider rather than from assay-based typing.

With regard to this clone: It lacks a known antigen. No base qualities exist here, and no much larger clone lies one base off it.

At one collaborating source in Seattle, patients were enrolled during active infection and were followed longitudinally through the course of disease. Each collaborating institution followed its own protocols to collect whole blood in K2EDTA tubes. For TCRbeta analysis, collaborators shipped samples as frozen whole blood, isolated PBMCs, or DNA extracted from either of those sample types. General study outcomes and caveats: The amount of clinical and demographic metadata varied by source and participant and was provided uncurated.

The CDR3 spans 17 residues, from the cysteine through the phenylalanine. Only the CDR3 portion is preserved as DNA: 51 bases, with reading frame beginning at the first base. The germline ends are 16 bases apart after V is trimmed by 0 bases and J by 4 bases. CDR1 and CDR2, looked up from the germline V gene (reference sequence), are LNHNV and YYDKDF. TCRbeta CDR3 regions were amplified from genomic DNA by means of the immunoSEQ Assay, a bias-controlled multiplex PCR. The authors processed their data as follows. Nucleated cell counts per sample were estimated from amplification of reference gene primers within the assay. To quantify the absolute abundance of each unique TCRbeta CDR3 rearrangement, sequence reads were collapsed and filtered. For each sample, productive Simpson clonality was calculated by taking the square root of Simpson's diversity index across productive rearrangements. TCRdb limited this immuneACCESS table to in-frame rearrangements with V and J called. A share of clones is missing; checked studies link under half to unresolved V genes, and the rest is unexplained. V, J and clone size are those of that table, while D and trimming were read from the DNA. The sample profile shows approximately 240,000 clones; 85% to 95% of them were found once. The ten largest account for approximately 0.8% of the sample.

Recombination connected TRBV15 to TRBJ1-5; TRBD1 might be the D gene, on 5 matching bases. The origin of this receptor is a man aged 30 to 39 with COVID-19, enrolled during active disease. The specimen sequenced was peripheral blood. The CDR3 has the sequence CATSRDRGGWGNQPQHF. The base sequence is TGTGCCACCAGCAGAGATCGGGGGGGTTGGGGTAATCAGCCCCAGCATTTT.